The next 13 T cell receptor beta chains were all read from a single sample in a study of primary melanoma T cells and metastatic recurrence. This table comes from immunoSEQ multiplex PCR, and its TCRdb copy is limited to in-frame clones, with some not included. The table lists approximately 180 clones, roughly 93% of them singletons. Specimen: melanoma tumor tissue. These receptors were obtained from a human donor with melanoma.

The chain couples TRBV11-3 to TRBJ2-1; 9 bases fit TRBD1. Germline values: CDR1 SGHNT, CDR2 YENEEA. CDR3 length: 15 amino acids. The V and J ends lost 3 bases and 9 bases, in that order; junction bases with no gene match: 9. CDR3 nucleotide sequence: TGTGCCAGCAGCTTCACCTCGGGACAGGGCCCTGAGCAGTTCTTC. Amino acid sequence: CASSFTSGQGPEQFF.

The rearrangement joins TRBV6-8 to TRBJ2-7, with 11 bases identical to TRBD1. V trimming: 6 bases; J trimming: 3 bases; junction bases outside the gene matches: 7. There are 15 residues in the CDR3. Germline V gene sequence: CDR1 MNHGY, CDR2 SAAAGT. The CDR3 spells CASRRTGQGDYEQYF. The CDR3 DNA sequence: TGTGCCAGCAGGAGAACGGGACAGGGGGACTACGAGCAGTACTTC.

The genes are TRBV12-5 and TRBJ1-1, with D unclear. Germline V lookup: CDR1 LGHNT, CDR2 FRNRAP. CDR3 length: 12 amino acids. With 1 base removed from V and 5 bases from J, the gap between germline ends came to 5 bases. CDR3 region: CASGLAGTEAFF. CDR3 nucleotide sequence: TGTGCTAGTGGTTTGGCGGGAACTGAAGCTTTCTTT.

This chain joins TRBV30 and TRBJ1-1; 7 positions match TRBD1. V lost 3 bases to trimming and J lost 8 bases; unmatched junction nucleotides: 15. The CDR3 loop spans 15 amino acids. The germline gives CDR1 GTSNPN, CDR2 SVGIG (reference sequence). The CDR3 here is CAWRGWRQGASEAFF. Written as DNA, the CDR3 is TGTGCCTGGAGAGGGTGGCGACAGGGAGCATCCGAAGCTTTCTTT.

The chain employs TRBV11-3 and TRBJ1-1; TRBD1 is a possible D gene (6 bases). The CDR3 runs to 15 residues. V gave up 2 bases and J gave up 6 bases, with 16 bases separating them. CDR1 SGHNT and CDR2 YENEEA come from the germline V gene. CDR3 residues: CASSLRSGAGAEAFF. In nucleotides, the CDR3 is TGTGCCAGCAGCTTACGATCAGGGGCTGGCGCTGAAGCTTTCTTT.

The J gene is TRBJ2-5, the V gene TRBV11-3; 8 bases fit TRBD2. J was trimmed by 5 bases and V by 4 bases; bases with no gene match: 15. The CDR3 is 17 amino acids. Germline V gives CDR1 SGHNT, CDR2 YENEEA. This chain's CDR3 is CASSSALKRGSLETQYF. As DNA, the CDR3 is TGTGCCAGCAGCTCCGCCTTGAAGCGGGGGAGCCTGGAGACCCAGTACTTC.

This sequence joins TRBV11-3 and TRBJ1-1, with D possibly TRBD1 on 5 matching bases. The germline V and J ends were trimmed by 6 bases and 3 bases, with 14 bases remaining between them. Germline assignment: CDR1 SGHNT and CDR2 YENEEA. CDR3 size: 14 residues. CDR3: CASSPLRGDTEAFF. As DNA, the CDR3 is TGTGCCAGCAGTCCCCTGCGGGGCGACACTGAAGCTTTCTTT.

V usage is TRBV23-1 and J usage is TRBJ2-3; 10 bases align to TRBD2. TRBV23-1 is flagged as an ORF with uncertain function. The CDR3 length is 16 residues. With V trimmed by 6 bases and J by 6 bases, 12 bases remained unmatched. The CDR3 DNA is TGCGCCAGCAGCCCTCAAGCTAGCGGGGGTTCTGATACGCAGTATTTT. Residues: CASSPQASGGSDTQYF.

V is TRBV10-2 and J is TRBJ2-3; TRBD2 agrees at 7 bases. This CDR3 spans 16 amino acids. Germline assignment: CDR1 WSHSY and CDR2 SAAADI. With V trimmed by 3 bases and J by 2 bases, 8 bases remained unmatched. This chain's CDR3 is CASSDGLAVDTDTQYF. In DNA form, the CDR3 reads TGCGCCAGCAGTGATGGTCTAGCGGTAGACACAGATACGCAGTATTTT.

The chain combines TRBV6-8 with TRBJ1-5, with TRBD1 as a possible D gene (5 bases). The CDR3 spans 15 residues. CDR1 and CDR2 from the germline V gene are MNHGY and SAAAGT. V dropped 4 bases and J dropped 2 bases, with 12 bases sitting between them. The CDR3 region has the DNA TGTGCCAGCAGTTTCGAGGGGCTTCGCAATCAGCCCCAGCATTTT. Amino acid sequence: CASSFEGLRNQPQHF.

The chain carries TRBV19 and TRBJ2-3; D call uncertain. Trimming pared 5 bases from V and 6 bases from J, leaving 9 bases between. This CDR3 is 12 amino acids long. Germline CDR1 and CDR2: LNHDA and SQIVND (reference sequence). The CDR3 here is CASSWGWDTQYF. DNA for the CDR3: TGTGCCAGTAGTTGGGGATGGGATACGCAGTATTTT.

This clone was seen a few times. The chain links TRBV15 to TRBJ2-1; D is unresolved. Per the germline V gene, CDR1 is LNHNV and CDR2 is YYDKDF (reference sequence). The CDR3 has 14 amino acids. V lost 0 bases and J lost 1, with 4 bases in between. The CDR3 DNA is TGTGCCACCAGCAGAGATCCTTCCTACAATGAGCAGTTCTTC. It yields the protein CATSRDPSYNEQFF. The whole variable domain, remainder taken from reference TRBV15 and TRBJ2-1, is DAMVIQNPRYQVTQFGKPVTLSCSQTLNHNVMYWYQQKSSQAPKLLFHYYDKDFNNEADTPDNFQSRRPNTSFCFLDIRSPGLGDTAMYLCATSRDPSYNEQFFGPGTRLTVL.

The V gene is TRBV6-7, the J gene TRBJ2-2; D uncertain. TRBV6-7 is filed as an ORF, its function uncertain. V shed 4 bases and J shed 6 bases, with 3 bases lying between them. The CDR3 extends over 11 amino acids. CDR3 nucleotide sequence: TGTGCCAGCAGTTTAGCCGGGGAGCTGTTTTTT. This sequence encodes CASSLAGELFF.